These T cell receptor beta chains were read from a single sample in a study of PD-1 blockade in classical Hodgkin lymphoma. Sequencing used immunoSEQ multiplex PCR; TCRdb keeps in-frame clones, though not all of them. The data contain around 91,000 clones, around 90% of them singletons. Sequenced material: peripheral blood mononuclear cells (PBMCs), taken at baseline. All receptors derive from a human donor with classical Hodgkin lymphoma. The CDR3 runs from the conserved cysteine through the conserved F or W.

j_gene: TRBJ2-1; v_gene: TRBV10-3; CDR3aa: CAISPGVAGHNEQFF
j_gene: TRBJ2-7; v_gene: TRBV18; CDR3aa: CASSPPTRSSYEQYF
j_gene: TRBJ2-1; v_gene: TRBV10-1; CDR3aa: CASSEFQGRYNEQFF
j_gene: TRBJ1-1; v_gene: TRBV19; CDR3aa: CASSMGFEDTEAFF
j_gene: TRBJ2-1; v_gene: TRBV11-2; CDR3aa: CASSSRLAGGPYNEQFF
j_gene: TRBJ1-2; v_gene: TRBV27; CDR3aa: CASSFQGAVVGYTF
j_gene: TRBJ1-4; v_gene: TRBV15; CDR3aa: CATSRTGRNEKLFF
j_gene: TRBJ2-5; v_gene: TRBV5-5; CDR3aa: CASSLGFQSEIQETQYF
j_gene: TRBJ2-5; v_gene: TRBV27; CDR3aa: CASSPGLAGGQEETQYF
j_gene: TRBJ2-1; v_gene: TRBV9; CDR3aa: CASSVGAGSAYNEQFF
j_gene: TRBJ1-5; v_gene: TRBV19; CDR3aa: CASRKGGYSNQPQHF
j_gene: TRBJ1-2; v_gene: TRBV5-1; CDR3aa: CASSLDRTGSYGYTF
j_gene: TRBJ1-2; v_gene: TRBV13; CDR3aa: CASRPGQGYGYTF
j_gene: TRBJ1-5; v_gene: TRBV28; CDR3aa: CASSLGPPGGGQPQHF
j_gene: TRBJ1-2; v_gene: TRBV28; CDR3aa: CASSYSDREDYGYTF
j_gene: TRBJ1-1; v_gene: TRBV6-5; CDR3aa: CASSYSFPRSNTEAFF
j_gene: TRBJ1-3; v_gene: TRBV6-5; CDR3aa: CASRGLPSSGNTIYF
j_gene: TRBJ1-1; v_gene: TRBV19; CDR3aa: CASSIGGGVGTEAFF
j_gene: TRBJ2-1; v_gene: TRBV27; CDR3aa: CASSFGLAGFYNEQFF
j_gene: TRBJ2-2; v_gene: TRBV4-2; CDR3aa: CASSRRPAGTGSVTGELFF
j_gene: TRBJ2-1; v_gene: TRBV6-5; CDR3aa: CASSFGTSPYNEQFF
j_gene: TRBJ2-3; v_gene: TRBV30; CDR3aa: CAWTIKGVRGRTQYF
j_gene: TRBJ1-1; v_gene: TRBV7-2; CDR3aa: CASSSYRVTPNTEAFF
j_gene: TRBJ1-1; v_gene: TRBV11-2; CDR3aa: CASSLGRGGEAFF
j_gene: TRBJ2-7; v_gene: TRBV7-9; CDR3aa: CASSIYEQYF
j_gene: TRBJ1-1; v_gene: TRBV6-1; CDR3aa: CASSELGQRAFF
j_gene: TRBJ2-5; v_gene: TRBV9; CDR3aa: CASSVMGQNRETQYF
j_gene: TRBJ2-3; v_gene: TRBV5-1; CDR3aa: CASSRTSGSTDTQYF
j_gene: TRBJ1-2; v_gene: TRBV19; CDR3aa: CASSIEGYGYTF
j_gene: TRBJ2-7; v_gene: TRBV14; CDR3aa: CASSQGRLPYEQYF
j_gene: TRBJ2-5; v_gene: TRBV6-1; CDR3aa: CASSESSGGGSQYF
j_gene: TRBJ1-2; v_gene: TRBV6-5; CDR3aa: CASSYSWGGTNYGYTF
j_gene: TRBJ1-4; v_gene: TRBV7-2; CDR3aa: CASSLGGWENEKLFF
j_gene: TRBJ1-2; v_gene: TRBV14; CDR3aa: CASSQRTGDGYTF
j_gene: TRBJ2-7; v_gene: TRBV29-1; CDR3aa: CSVEPSGRGEQYF
j_gene: TRBJ1-5; v_gene: TRBV28; CDR3aa: CASNKYSNQPQHF
j_gene: TRBJ2-3; v_gene: TRBV7-2; CDR3aa: CASSLRSGTTDTQYF
j_gene: TRBJ2-6; v_gene: TRBV19; CDR3aa: CASSIDRGRSGANVLTF
j_gene: TRBJ2-6; v_gene: TRBV2; CDR3aa: CASSAQGAGANVLTF
j_gene: TRBJ1-2; v_gene: TRBV29-1; CDR3aa: CSVELPRAGGGYTF
j_gene: TRBJ1-2; v_gene: TRBV5-1; CDR3aa: CASSYRDREAYGYTF
j_gene: TRBJ2-3; v_gene: TRBV27; CDR3aa: CASSLTFYRQGTDTQYF
j_gene: TRBJ2-5; v_gene: TRBV30; CDR3aa: CAWSVRDGETQYF
j_gene: TRBJ2-3; v_gene: TRBV12-5; CDR3aa: CASGPLNRNTQYF
j_gene: TRBJ1-1; v_gene: TRBV19; CDR3aa: CASTRAGNPNTEAFF
j_gene: TRBJ2-2; v_gene: TRBV6-5; CDR3aa: CASSYSSGTFTGELFF
j_gene: TRBJ2-7; v_gene: TRBV5-4; CDR3aa: CASSSTRGQGSMEQYF
j_gene: TRBJ1-1; v_gene: TRBV9; CDR3aa: CASSPRQGRNTEAFF
j_gene: TRBJ2-7; v_gene: TRBV11-2; CDR3aa: CASSQSTGGLVSYEQYF
j_gene: TRBJ2-2; v_gene: TRBV4-1; CDR3aa: CASSPERGVPNTGELFF
j_gene: TRBJ1-4; v_gene: TRBV15; CDR3aa: CATSYSGLANEKLFF
j_gene: TRBJ2-3; v_gene: TRBV5-6; CDR3aa: CASSLGGTFTDTQYF
j_gene: TRBJ2-5; v_gene: TRBV11-3; CDR3aa: CASSPSTGLAGATQYF